This T cell receptor (beta chain) was captured by sequencing in a study of response to subunit inactivated influenza vaccine. Notes on the study in general: The authors suggested that every seasonal influenza vaccination recruits few new T cells.

This clonotype was observed a few times. What it binds is unknown. TCRdb independently ran MiXCR on the RT-PCR reads; one entry per CDR3 protein. Among around 320,000 distinct CDR3 sequences, approximately 23% were seen once, and the ten largest hold 10%. The source of this sequence is a man in his fifties or sixties who received an inactivated influenza vaccine. The source material was PBMCs from blood, sampled about 20 months after vaccination.

The CDR3 region is CASSLTSQQNQPQHF. CDR3 nucleotides: TGTGCCAGCAGCCTTACGTCTCAGCAAAATCAGCCCCAGCATTTT. The chain links TRBV6-2 or TRBV6-3 to TRBJ1-5; unclear D gene. Germline loops: CDR1 MNHEY, CDR2 SVGEGT. The CDR3 loop spans 15 amino acids. V lost 6 bases and J 4 bases, leaving 16 bases between the germline ends.